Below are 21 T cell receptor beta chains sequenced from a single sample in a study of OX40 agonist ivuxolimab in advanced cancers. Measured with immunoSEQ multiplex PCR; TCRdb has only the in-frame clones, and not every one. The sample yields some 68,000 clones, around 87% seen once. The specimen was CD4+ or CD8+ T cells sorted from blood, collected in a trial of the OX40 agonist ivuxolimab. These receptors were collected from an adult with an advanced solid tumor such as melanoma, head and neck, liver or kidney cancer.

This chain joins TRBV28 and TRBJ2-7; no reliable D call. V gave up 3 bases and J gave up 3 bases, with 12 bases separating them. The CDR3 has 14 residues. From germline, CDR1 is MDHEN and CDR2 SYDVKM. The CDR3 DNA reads TGTGCCAGCAGTTTCGGCCCCTACTACTACGAGCAGTACTTC. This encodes CASSFGPYYYEQYF.

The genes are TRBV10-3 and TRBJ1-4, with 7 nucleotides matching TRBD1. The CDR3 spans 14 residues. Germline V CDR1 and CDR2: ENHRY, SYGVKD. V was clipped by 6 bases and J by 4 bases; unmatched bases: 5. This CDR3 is CAIRGTAGNEKLFF. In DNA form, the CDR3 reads TGTGCCATCAGGGGGACAGCGGGTAATGAAAAACTGTTTTTT.

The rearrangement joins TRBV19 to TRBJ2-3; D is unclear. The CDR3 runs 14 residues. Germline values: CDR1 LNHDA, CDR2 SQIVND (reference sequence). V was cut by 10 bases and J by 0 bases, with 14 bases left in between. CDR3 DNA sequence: TGTGCCACCCGAAGACCCTTTAGCACAGATACGCAGTATTTT. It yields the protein CATRRPFSTDTQYF.

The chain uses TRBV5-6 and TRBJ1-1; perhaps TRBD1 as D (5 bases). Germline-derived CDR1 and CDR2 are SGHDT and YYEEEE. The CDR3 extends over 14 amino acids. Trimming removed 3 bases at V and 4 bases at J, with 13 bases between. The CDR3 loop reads CASSWPDGATEAFF. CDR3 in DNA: TGTGCCAGCAGCTGGCCGGATGGGGCCACTGAAGCTTTCTTT.

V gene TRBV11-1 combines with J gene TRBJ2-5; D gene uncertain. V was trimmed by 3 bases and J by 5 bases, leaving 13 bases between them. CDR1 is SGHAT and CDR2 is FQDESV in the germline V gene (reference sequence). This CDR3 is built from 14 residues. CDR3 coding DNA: TGTGCCAGCAGCTTCGTGGCTAGACGGGAGACCCAGTACTTC. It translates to CASSFVARRETQYF.

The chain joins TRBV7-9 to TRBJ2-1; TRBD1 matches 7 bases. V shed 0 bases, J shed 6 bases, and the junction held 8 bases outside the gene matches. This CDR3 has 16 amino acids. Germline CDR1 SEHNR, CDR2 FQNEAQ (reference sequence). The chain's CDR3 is CASSLAVTGWPNEQFF. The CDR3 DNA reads TGTGCCAGCAGCTTAGCGGTGACAGGGTGGCCCAATGAGCAGTTCTTC.

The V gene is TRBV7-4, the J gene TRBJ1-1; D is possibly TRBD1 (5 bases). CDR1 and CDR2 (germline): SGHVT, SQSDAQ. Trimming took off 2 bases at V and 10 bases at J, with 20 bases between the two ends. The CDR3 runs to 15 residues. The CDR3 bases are TGTGCCAGCAGCTTATATCCGGGACCGGGTGAGATAGCTTTCTTT. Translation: CASSLYPGPGEIAFF.

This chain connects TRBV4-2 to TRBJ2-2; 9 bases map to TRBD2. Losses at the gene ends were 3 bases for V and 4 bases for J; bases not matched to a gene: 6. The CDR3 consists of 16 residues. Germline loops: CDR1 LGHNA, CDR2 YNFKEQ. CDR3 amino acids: CASSQGASGITGELFF. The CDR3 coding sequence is TGTGCCAGCAGCCAGGGTGCTAGCGGGATCACCGGGGAGCTGTTTTTT.

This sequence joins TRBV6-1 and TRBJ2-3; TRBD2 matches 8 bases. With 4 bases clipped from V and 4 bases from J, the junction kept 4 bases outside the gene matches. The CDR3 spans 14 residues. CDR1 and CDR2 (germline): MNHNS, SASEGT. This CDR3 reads CASSVRGVSDTQYF. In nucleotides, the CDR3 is TGTGCCAGCAGTGTGCGGGGGGTGTCAGATACGCAGTATTTT.

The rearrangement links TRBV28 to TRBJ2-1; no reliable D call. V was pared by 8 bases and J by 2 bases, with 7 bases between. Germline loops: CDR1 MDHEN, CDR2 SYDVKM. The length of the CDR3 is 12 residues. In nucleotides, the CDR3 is TGTGCCAGCCAAGACCCCTACAATGAGCAGTTCTTC. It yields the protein CASQDPYNEQFF.

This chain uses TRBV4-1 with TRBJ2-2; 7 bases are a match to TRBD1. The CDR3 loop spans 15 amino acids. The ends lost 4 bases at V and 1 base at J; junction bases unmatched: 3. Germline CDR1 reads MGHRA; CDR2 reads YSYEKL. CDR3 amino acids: CASSLRDRNTGELFF. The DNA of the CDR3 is TGCGCCAGCAGCCTCCGGGACAGGAACACCGGGGAGCTGTTTTTT.

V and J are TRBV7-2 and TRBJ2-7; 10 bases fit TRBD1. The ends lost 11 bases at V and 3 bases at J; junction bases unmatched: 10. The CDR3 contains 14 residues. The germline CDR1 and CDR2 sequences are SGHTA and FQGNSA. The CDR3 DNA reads TGTGCCTCCTCTCGACAGGGGGCGGACTACGAGCAGTACTTC. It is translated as CASSRQGADYEQYF. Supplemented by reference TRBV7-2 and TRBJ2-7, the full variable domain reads GAGVSQSPSNKVTEKGKDVELRCDPISGHTALYWYRQSLGQGLEFLIYFQGNSAPDKSGLPSDRFSAERTGGSVSTLTIQRTQQEDSAVYLCASSRQGADYEQYFGPGTRLTVT.

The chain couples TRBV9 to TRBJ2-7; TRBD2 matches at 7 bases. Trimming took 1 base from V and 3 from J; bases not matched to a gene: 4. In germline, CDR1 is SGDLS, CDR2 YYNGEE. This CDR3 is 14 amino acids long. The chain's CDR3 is CASSVSGGSYEQYF. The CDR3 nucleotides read TGTGCCAGCAGCGTATCGGGAGGTAGCTACGAGCAGTACTTC.

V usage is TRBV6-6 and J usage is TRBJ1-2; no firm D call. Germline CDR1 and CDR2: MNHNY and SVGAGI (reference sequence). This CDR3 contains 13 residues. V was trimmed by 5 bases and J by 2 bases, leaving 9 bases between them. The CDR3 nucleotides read TGTGCCAGCAGTCGTATCGGCAACTATGGCTACACCTTC. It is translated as CASSRIGNYGYTF.

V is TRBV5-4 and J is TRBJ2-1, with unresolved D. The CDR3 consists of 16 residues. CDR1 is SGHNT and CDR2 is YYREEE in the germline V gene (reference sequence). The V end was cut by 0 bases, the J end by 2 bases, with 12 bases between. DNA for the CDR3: TGTGCCAGCAGCTTGGAGCCCTCAAGGACCTACAATGAGCAGTTCTTC. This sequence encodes CASSLEPSRTYNEQFF.

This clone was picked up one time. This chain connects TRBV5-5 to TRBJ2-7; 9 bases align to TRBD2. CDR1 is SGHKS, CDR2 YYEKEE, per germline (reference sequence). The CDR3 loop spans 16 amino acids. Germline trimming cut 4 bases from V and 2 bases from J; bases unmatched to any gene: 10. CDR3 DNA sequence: TGTGCCAGCAGCGTGGTAGTCGCGGGAGGGACCTACGAGCAGTACTTC. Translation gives CASSVVVAGGTYEQYF.

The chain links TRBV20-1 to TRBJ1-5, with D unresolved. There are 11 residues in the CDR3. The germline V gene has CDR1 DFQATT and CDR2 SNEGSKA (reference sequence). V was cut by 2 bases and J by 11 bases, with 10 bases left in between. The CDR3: CSARLLTAQHF. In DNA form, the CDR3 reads TGCAGTGCTAGACTACTTACGGCCCAGCATTTT.

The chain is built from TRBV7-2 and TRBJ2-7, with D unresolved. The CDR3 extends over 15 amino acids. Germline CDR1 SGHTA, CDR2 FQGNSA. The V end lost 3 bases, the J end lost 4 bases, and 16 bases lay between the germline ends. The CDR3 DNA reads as TGTGCCAGCAGCTTGGTTGTGGGCACCGAATACGAGCAGTACTTC. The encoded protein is CASSLVVGTEYEQYF.

CDR3 nucleotides: TGTGCCAGCTCACCACCAGGGGTAAACATTCAGTACTTC. It specifies CASSPPGVNIQYF. The chain joins TRBV18 to TRBJ2-4, with D tentatively TRBD1 (5 bases). From germline, CDR1 is KGHSH and CDR2 LQKENI. Between the trimmed V and J ends, which lost 0 bases and 6 bases, there was a span of 6 bases. The CDR3 is 13 amino acids.

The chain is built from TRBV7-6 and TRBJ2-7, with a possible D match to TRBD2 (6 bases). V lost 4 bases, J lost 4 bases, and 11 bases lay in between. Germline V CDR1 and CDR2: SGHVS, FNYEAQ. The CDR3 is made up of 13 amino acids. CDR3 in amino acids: CASSSGVAYEQYF. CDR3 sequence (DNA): TGTGCCAGCAGCTCGGGGGTAGCTTACGAGCAGTACTTC.

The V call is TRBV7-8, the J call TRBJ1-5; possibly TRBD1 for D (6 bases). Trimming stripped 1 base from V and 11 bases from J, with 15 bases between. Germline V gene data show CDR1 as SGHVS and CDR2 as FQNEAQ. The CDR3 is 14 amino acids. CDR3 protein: CASSLGPQGRTQHF. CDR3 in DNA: TGTGCCAGCAGCTTAGGCCCACAGGGTCGGACCCAGCATTTT.